The 27 T cell receptor beta chains given below trace back to one sample, sequenced in a study of blood T cell repertoires in COVID-19. Here immunoSEQ multiplex PCR was the method, and the copy in TCRdb shows in-frame clones only, minus some. This sample has over 250,000 clones, with roughly nine tenths found just once. The sequencing input was peripheral blood. Every receptor here comes from a man aged 50 or older with acute or convalescent COVID-19.

The genes are TRBV2 and TRBJ1-5; D is perhaps TRBD1 (6 bases). V was clipped by 5 bases and J by 5 bases, with 10 bases between them. This CDR3 is built from 13 residues. Germline CDR1 SNHLY, CDR2 FYNNEI. This CDR3 reads CASSRDTDQPQHF. The CDR3 DNA follows: TGTGCCAGCAGTAGGGACACCGATCAGCCCCAGCATTTT.

The rearrangement links TRBV19 to TRBJ1-2; D is unresolved. Deletions cut 10 bases from V and 8 bases from J, with 14 bases between. Per germline, CDR1 LNHDA and CDR2 SQIVND (reference sequence). The CDR3 runs 11 residues. The CDR3, as DNA: TGTGCCACCTCTCAAGCGCGGGGCTACACCTTC. Encoded protein: CATSQARGYTF. Full variable domain (rest looked up from reference TRBV19 and TRBJ1-2): DGGITQSPKYLFRKEGQNVTLSCEQNLNHDAMYWYRQDPGQGLRLIYYSQIVNDFQKGDIAEGYSVSREKKESFPLTVTSAQKNPTAFYLCATSQARGYTFGSGTRLTVV.

Remarks on this clone: No conserved phenylalanine or tryptophan is present at the end of the CDR3, so a read error is the likely explanation. The DNA is omitted, as the CDR3 cannot be located on it reliably, and the CDR3 follows TCRdb's listing. V gene TRBV5-3 combines with J gene TRBJ1-1; the table calls TRBD1, which could not be checked here. TRBV5-3 is an open reading frame, and its role is uncertain. The CDR3 is 11 amino acids long, termini counted. The CDR3 spells CARSLGQGAVG.

This chain links TRBV5-1 with TRBJ1-4, with a weak D call TRBD1 (6 bases). There are 15 residues in the CDR3. V lost 4 bases and J 5 bases, leaving 15 bases between the germline ends. The germline gives CDR1 SGHRS, CDR2 YFSETQ. DNA of the CDR3: TGCGCCAGCAGCGCTCGTGGGGACACCAATGAAAAACTGTTTTTT. It specifies CASSARGDTNEKLFF.

In this sample, this clone turned up once. J is TRBJ2-2 and V is TRBV30, with a tentative D call TRBD1 (6 bases). The CDR3 contains 13 residues. Germline values: CDR1 GTSNPN, CDR2 SVGIG (reference sequence). Trimming shortened V by 3 bases and J by 6 bases, and 11 bases separated the two germline ends. DNA of the CDR3: TGTGCCTGGAGCCAGGACAGTTCCGGGGAGCTGTTTTTT. Protein: CAWSQDSSGELFF. The whole variable domain, remainder taken from reference TRBV30 and TRBJ2-2, is SQTIHQWPATLVQPVGSPLSLECTVEGTSNPNLYWYRQAAGRGLQLLFYSVGIGQISSEVPQNLSASRPQDRQFILSSKKLLLSDSGFYLCAWSQDSSGELFFGEGSRLTVL.

The genes are TRBV7-9 and TRBJ2-5, with D possibly TRBD2 on 5 matching bases. Trimming removed 3 bases at V and 5 bases at J, with 13 bases between. This CDR3 is 14 amino acids long. Germline V gene sequence: CDR1 SEHNR, CDR2 FQNEAQ (reference sequence). CDR3 sequence reads: CASSFQAARETQYF. The CDR3 DNA sequence: TGTGCCAGCAGCTTCCAAGCGGCACGCGAGACCCAGTACTTC.

Notes on this clone: A junction boundary mismatches the germline segment, possibly from a read error. The chain joins TRBV7-7 to TRBJ1-2, with D hard to call. There are 14 residues in the CDR3. CDR1 and CDR2 (germline): SSHAT, FNYEAQ (reference sequence). CDR3 bases: TGTGCTAGCAGCTTGGTCCAGGCTAACTATGGCTACACCTTC. This sequence encodes CASSLVQANYGYTF.

This chain joins TRBV7-8 and TRBJ2-3, with D unresolved. V was shortened by 7 bases and J by 1 base, with 15 bases between the two germline ends. Germline V gives CDR1 SGHVS, CDR2 FQNEAQ. The CDR3 contains 15 residues. The CDR3 protein is CASIHERLRTDTQYF. For the CDR3, the DNA is TGTGCCAGCATCCATGAGAGACTCCGCACAGATACGCAGTATTTT.

This sequence joins TRBV20-1 and TRBJ1-2, with D maybe TRBD1 (6 bases). Germline V gives CDR1 DFQATT, CDR2 SNEGSKA (reference sequence). Deletions cut 3 bases from V and 8 bases from J, with 19 bases between. CDR3 size: 14 residues. The CDR3 nucleotides read TGCAGTGCTAGTAGCGGGGGCAGAGCAAAAGGCTACACCTTC. It codes for CSASSGGRAKGYTF.

This clone is a singleton in its sample. The chain employs TRBV9 and TRBJ1-5; TRBD1 is a possible D gene (5 bases). This CDR3 has 14 amino acids. Germline V gives CDR1 SGDLS, CDR2 YYNGEE. Trimming took 0 bases from V and 11 from J, leaving 15 bases between them. The CDR3 region has the DNA TGTGCCAGCAGCGTAGAGTGGCAGGGTGGGACCCAGCATTTT. It specifies CASSVEWQGGTQHF.

The chain employs TRBV27 and TRBJ2-3; 11 bases map to TRBD2. Unmatched junction bases numbered 2, after V lost 7 bases and J lost 5 bases. This CDR3 comprises 13 residues. CDR1 MNHEY and CDR2 SMNVEV come from the germline V gene (reference sequence). Here the CDR3 DNA reads TGTGCCAGCATAGCGGGGGGGCAAGATACGCAGTATTTT. Amino acids: CASIAGGQDTQYF.

The J gene is TRBJ2-7, the V gene TRBV19, with 7 bases matching TRBD2. Germline-derived CDR1 and CDR2 are LNHDA and SQIVND (reference sequence). The trim removed 4 bases at V and 0 bases at J, leaving 9 bases unmatched. The CDR3 is 16 amino acids. DNA for the CDR3: TGTGCCAGTAGTACTGCTCCCGGGGAGGGCTCCTACGAGCAGTACTTC. Translated: CASSTAPGEGSYEQYF.

The rearrangement joins TRBV19 to TRBJ2-7; weak D call: TRBD2 (5 bases). In germline, CDR1 is LNHDA, CDR2 SQIVND (reference sequence). The length of the CDR3 is 12 residues. V dropped 3 bases and J dropped 6 bases, with 9 bases sitting between them. The CDR3 DNA is TGTGCCAGTAGTATGAGGGTGGGCGAGCAGTACTTC. Amino acids: CASSMRVGEQYF.

This chain links TRBV2 with TRBJ1-1; no clear D. CDR3 length: 12 residues. CDR1 and CDR2 from the germline V gene are SNHLY and FYNNEI. Trimming left V 8 bases short and J 0 bases short, with 7 bases between. CDR3 coding DNA: TGTGCCAGCCGGGAAATGAACACTGAAGCTTTCTTT. Its protein product is CASREMNTEAFF.

This chain joins TRBV2 and TRBJ2-5; no reliable D call. Per germline, CDR1 SNHLY and CDR2 FYNNEI. The CDR3 totals 12 residues. Trimming left V 3 bases short and J 5 bases short, with 7 bases between. For the CDR3, the DNA is TGTGCCAGCAGTGACCGCGATGAGACCCAGTACTTC. This encodes CASSDRDETQYF.

This rearrangement joins TRBV27 to TRBJ2-2, with TRBD2 identical over 11 bases. Germline lookup yields CDR1 MNHEY and CDR2 SMNVEV (reference sequence). The trim removed 6 bases at V and 4 bases at J, leaving 7 bases unmatched. The CDR3 runs 16 residues. The CDR3 bases are TGTGCCAGCAGGCCCTTACTAGCGGGGGCCACCGGGGAGCTGTTTTTT. Translating gives CASRPLLAGATGELFF.

The gene calls are TRBV3-1 (or the pseudogene TRBV3-2) and TRBJ2-7; tentatively, D is TRBD1 (5 bases). Germline CDR1 and CDR2: LGHDT and YNNKEL (reference sequence). The CDR3 loop spans 12 amino acids. The V end was cut by 4 bases, the J end by 4 bases, with 8 bases between. CDR3 region: CASSRTPYEQYF. CDR3 DNA sequence: TGTGCCAGCAGCCGGACACCGTACGAGCAGTACTTC.

This clone was counted only a few times. The chain uses TRBV5-1 and TRBJ2-7, with 8 bases identical to TRBD1. The ends lost 2 bases at V and 6 bases at J; junction bases unmatched: 7. CDR3 size: 14 residues. Germline V gene lookup returns CDR1 SGHRS and CDR2 YFSETQ. As DNA, the CDR3 is TGCGCCAGCAGCTTCCAGGACAGGGATGGCGAGCAGTACTTC. The encoded protein is CASSFQDRDGEQYF.

The genes are TRBV5-4 and TRBJ2-3, with a possible D match to TRBD1 (6 bases). The CDR3 spans 16 residues. Trimming took off 4 bases at V and 0 bases at J, with 15 bases between the two ends. Per germline, CDR1 SGHNT and CDR2 YYREEE (reference sequence). The CDR3 loop is CASSAIPGTSTDTQYF. In DNA form, the CDR3 reads TGTGCCAGCAGCGCGATCCCCGGGACAAGCACAGATACGCAGTATTTT. Complete variable domain (other parts from reference TRBV5-4 and TRBJ2-3): ETGVTQSPTHLIKTRGQQVTLRCSSQSGHNTVSWYQQALGQGPQFIFQYYREEENGRGNFPPRFSGLQFPNYSSELNVNALELDDSALYLCASSAIPGTSTDTQYFGPGTRLTVL.

This sequence joins TRBV19 and TRBJ1-5; D may be TRBD1 (6 bases). CDR1 is LNHDA, CDR2 SQIVND, per germline (reference sequence). V was clipped by 3 bases and J by 0 bases, with 24 bases between them. The CDR3 is 20 amino acids. CDR3 in amino acids: CASSIRRKGTLTDSNQPQHF. The DNA of the CDR3 is TGTGCCAGTAGTATCCGACGCAAGGGGACACTAACCGATAGCAATCAGCCCCAGCATTTT.

This chain joins TRBV6-5 and TRBJ1-2, with D possibly matching TRBD1 (5 bases). Germline V lookup: CDR1 MNHEY, CDR2 SVGAGI. The CDR3 runs 13 residues. The V and J ends lost 8 bases and 7 bases respectively, with 17 bases between them. CDR3 amino acids: CASGAGILRGYTF. CDR3 bases: TGTGCCAGCGGAGCAGGGATCCTTCGTGGCTACACCTTC.

This clone was counted a few times. The gene calls are TRBV10-2 and TRBJ1-5; TRBD1 matches 7 bases. Germline lookup yields CDR1 WSHSY and CDR2 SAAADI. The V and J ends lost 3 bases and 6 bases, in that order; junction bases with no gene match: 5. The CDR3 runs 14 residues. As DNA, the CDR3 is TGCGCCAGCAGTGACACAGGGGAGAGTCAGCCCCAGCATTTT. This translates into CASSDTGESQPQHF.

This clone was found once. The gene calls are TRBV19 and TRBJ1-1; TRBD1 aligns across 8 bases. Looked up from germline, CDR1 is LNHDA and CDR2 is SQIVND (reference sequence). V shed 3 bases, J shed 9 bases, and the junction held 12 bases outside the gene matches. The CDR3 extends over 15 amino acids. DNA for the CDR3: TGTGCCAGTAGTATGGGGCCCGGGACAGGAGGAAAAGCTTTCTTT. Translating it yields CASSMGPGTGGKAFF.

CDR3 protein: CASRDRSPGELFF. CDR3 sequence (DNA): TGTGCCAGCCGGGATCGATCACCCGGGGAGCTGTTTTTT. V and J are TRBV27 and TRBJ2-2; maybe TRBD2 (5 bases). Per germline, CDR1 MNHEY and CDR2 SMNVEV (reference sequence). With 8 bases removed from V and 6 bases from J, the gap between germline ends came to 13 bases. The CDR3 loop spans 13 amino acids.

V is TRBV13 and J is TRBJ2-7, with D possibly matching TRBD1 (6 bases). The V end lost 3 bases, the J end lost 2 bases, and 11 bases lay between the germline ends. The germline V gene has CDR1 PRHDT and CDR2 FYEKMQ (reference sequence). This CDR3 is built from 14 residues. CDR3 loop: CASSFGGSPYEQYF. The CDR3 coding sequence is TGTGCCAGCAGCTTTGGGGGCAGTCCCTACGAGCAGTACTTC.

This chain uses TRBV11-1 with TRBJ1-1; a possible D gene is TRBD1 (6 bases). Per germline, CDR1 SGHAT and CDR2 FQDESV (reference sequence). CDR3 size: 14 residues. V shed 1 base and J shed 1 base, with 7 bases lying between them. The CDR3 here is CASSLGQANTEAFF. The CDR3 nucleotides are TGTGCCAGCAGCTTAGGACAGGCGAACACTGAAGCTTTCTTT.

The chain employs TRBV27 and TRBJ2-4; D is perhaps TRBD1 (5 bases). The CDR3 runs to 15 residues. CDR1 MNHEY and CDR2 SMNVEV come from the germline V gene (reference sequence). V lost 0 bases and J lost 0, with 6 bases in between. The DNA of the CDR3 is TGTGCCAGCAGTTTATCAACAGGAGCCAAAAACATTCAGTACTTC. The encoded protein is CASSLSTGAKNIQYF.